This T cell receptor (beta chain) emerged from a study of shared clonotypes between healthy human individuals. The study, taken as a whole, reports: Collection of samples was limited to blood; tissue repertoires likely differ.

Worth noting for this clone: Its antigen is currently unknown.

Using immunoSEQ multiplex PCR, the repertoire was profiled, and TCRdb retains in-frame clones only, with some absent. The table lists roughly 500,000 clones, 60% to 85% of them singletons, with roughly 13% in the top ten. V was clipped by 2 bases and J by 0 bases; unmatched bases: 22. The germline V gene encodes CDR1 MNHEY and CDR2 SMNVEV (reference sequence). The CDR3 contains 21 residues. The sequence derives from a woman in her thirties or forties in good health. Some clones in this sample may be carry-over from other donors' samples. The sequencing sample was made of PBMCs. This chain joins TRBV27 and TRBJ2-7, with 7 bases lining up with TRBD1. The CDR3 sequence is CASSLPLYRQGGYLSSYEQYF. The DNA for the CDR3 is TGTGCCAGCAGTTTACCACTGTATCGACAGGGTGGGTACCTGAGCTCCTACGAGCAGTACTTC.